A single sample is the source of the 3 T cell receptor beta chains below, sequenced in a study of regulatory T cells in long-lasting Graves disease. Time point of the sample: newly diagnosed GD, antithyroid drugs for less than 3 months. Extracted RNA from PBMCs served as the source of the TCR library. Construction of TCR beta libraries relied on iRepertoire HTBI primers and on Arm-PCR targeting CDR3 regions. In TCRdb, the multiplex PCR reads were re-called with MiXCR into one record per CDR3 protein. The sample has some 220,000 distinct CDR3 sequences, roughly 18% seen once; the top ten hold about 12%. This sample also belongs to another study, concerning T cells in Graves' hyperthyroidism and ophthalmopathy.

The source material was peripheral blood mononuclear cells (PBMCs), sampled at new diagnosis, from a patient treated with antithyroid drugs. These TCRs come from a woman in her twenties or thirties with Graves disease.

This clonotype was seen many times. The chain recombines TRBV24-1 with TRBJ2-5; 11 nucleotides align to TRBD1. V was pared by 4 bases and J by 5 bases, with 8 bases of the junction left unmatched. This CDR3 region has 16 residues. Looked up from germline, CDR1 is KGHDR and CDR2 is SFDVKD. The CDR3 bases are TGTGCCACCAGTGAGGGGACAGGGGGGATTTGGGAGACCCAGTACTTC. Encoded protein: CATSEGTGGIWETQYF.

This clonotype has at least ten counts. The chain recombines TRBV20-1 with TRBJ1-1; 7 bases align to TRBD1. Trimming removed 6 bases from V and 0 bases from J; junction bases left unmatched: 4. Per the germline V gene, CDR1 is DFQATT and CDR2 is SNEGSKA (reference sequence). This CDR3 spans 13 amino acids. CDR3 nucleotides: TGCAGTGCCAAGGGGGCTCTGAACACTGAAGCTTTCTTT. It yields the protein CSAKGALNTEAFF.

In its sample, this clonotype was seen many times. The chain couples TRBV4-1 to TRBJ2-5; D not certain. Germline V gene sequence: CDR1 MGHRA, CDR2 YSYEKL. The CDR3 is 14 residues long. V lost 0 bases, J lost 6 bases, and 11 bases lay in between. The CDR3 here is CASSQEAALKTQYF. Here the CDR3 DNA reads TGCGCCAGCAGCCAAGAGGCAGCTCTGAAGACCCAGTACTTC.